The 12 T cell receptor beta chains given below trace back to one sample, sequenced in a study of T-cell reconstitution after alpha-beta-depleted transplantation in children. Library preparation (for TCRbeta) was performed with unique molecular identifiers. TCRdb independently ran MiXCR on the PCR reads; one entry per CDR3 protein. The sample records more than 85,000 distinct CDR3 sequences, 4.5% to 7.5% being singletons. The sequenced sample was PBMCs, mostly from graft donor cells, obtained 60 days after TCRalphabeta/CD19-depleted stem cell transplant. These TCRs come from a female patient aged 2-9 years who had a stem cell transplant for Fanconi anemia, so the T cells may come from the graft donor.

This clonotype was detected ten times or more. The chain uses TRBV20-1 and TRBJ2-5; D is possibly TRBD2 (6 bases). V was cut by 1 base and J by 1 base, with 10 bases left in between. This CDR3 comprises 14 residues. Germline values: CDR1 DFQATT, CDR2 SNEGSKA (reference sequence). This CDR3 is CSARVGRSQETQYF. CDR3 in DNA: TGCAGTGCTAGAGTCGGGAGATCCCAAGAGACCCAGTACTTC.

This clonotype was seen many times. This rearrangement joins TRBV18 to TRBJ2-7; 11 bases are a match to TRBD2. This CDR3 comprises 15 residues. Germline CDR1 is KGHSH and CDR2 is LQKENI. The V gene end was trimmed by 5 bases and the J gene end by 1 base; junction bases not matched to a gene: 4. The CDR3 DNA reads TGTGCCAGCTCAATGACTAGCGGGATATCCTACGAGCAGTACTTC. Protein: CASSMTSGISYEQYF.

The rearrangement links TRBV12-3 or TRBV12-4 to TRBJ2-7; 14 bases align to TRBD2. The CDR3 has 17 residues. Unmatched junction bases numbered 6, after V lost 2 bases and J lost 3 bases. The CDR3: CASSLMVGTSGSYEQYF. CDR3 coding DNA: TGTGCCAGCAGTTTAATGGTTGGGACTAGCGGGAGCTACGAGCAGTACTTC.

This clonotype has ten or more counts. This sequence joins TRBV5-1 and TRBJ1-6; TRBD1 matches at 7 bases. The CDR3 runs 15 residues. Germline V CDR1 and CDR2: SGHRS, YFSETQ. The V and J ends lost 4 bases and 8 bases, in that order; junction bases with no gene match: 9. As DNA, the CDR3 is TGCGCCAGCAGCACCAGGGGGTTAGAGGATTCACCCCTCCACTTT. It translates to CASSTRGLEDSPLHF.

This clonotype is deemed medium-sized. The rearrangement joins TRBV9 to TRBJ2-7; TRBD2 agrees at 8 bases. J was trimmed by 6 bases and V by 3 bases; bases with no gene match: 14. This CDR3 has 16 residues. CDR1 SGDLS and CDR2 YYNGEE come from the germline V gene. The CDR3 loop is CASSEIPSGSLPEQYF. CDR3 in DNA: TGTGCCAGCAGCGAGATCCCGAGCGGGAGTCTACCCGAGCAGTACTTC.

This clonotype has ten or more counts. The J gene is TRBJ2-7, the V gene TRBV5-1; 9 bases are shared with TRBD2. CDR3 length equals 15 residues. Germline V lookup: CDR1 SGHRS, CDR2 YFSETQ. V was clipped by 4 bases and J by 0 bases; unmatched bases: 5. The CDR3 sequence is CASSHASGDSYEQYF. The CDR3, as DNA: TGCGCCAGCAGCCATGCTAGCGGGGACTCCTACGAGCAGTACTTC.

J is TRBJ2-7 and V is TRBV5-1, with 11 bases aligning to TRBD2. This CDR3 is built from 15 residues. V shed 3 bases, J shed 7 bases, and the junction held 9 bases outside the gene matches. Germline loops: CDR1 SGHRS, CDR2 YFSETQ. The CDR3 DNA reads TGCGCCAGCAGCTCTACCTTAGCGGGGGGGCGTGAGCAGTACTTC. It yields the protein CASSSTLAGGREQYF.

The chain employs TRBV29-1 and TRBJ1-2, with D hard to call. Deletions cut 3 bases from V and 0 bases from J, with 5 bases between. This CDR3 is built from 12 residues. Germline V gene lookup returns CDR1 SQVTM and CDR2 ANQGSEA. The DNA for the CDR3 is TGCAGCGTTGAGCGGACTAACTATGGCTACACCTTC. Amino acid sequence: CSVERTNYGYTF.

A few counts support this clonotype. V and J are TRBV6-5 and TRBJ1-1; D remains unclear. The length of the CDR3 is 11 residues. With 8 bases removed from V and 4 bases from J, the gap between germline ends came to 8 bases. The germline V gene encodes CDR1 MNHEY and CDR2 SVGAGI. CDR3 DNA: TGTGCCAGCCGTGGTGGCACTGAAGCTTTCTTT. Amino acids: CASRGGTEAFF.

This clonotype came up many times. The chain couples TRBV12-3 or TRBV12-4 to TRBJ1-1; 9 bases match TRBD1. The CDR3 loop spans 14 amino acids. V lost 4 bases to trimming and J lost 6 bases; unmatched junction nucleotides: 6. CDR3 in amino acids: CASSWDRVIPEAFF. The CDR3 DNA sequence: TGTGCCAGCAGTTGGGACAGGGTGATCCCTGAAGCTTTCTTT.

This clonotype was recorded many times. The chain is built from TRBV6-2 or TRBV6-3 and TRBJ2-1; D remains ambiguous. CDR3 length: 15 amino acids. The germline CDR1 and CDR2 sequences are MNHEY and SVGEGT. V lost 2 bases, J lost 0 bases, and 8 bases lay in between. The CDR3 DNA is TGTGCCAGCAGTTACGCTCCCCTCTCCTACAATGAGCAGTTCTTC. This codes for CASSYAPLSYNEQFF.

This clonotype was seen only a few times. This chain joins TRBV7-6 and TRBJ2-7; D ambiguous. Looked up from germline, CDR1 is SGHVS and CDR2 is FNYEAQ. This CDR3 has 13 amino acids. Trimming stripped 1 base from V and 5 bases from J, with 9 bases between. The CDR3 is CASSLGPVDEQYF. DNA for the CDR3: TGTGCCAGCAGCTTAGGTCCGGTCGACGAGCAGTACTTC.